The 10 T cell receptor beta chains presented below share a single source sample, sequenced in a study of T-cell memory formation after mild COVID-19. Each CDR3 protein gets one entry after TCRdb re-called the 5' RACE reads with MiXCR. The table lists 380,000 or so distinct CDR3 sequences, about 15% of them singletons. Sequenced input: PBMCs or a T cell subset sorted from them (not recorded which). The receptors derive from a man aged 18 to 35 who had mild COVID-19 (a few samples of this study predate the infection). Cell type and time point are not known.

This clonotype occurred many times. The rearrangement uses TRBV27 and TRBJ2-3; tentatively, D is TRBD2 (6 bases). CDR1 and CDR2 (germline): MNHEY, SMNVEV (reference sequence). Trimming took off 1 base at V and 4 bases at J, with 12 bases between the two ends. The length of the CDR3 is 15 residues. CDR3: CASSLLGGEADTQYF. The CDR3 bases are TGTGCCAGCAGTTTATTAGGCGGGGAAGCAGATACGCAGTATTTT.

This clonotype occurred a few times. The J gene is TRBJ2-4, the V gene TRBV20-1, with a weak D call TRBD1 (6 bases). Per the germline V gene, CDR1 is DFQATT and CDR2 is SNEGSKA (reference sequence). The CDR3 spans 13 residues. V was clipped by 1 base and J by 5 bases, with 9 bases between them. The CDR3 nucleotides read TGCAGTGCTAGAGGGGACACAGAAAACATTCAGTACTTC. Its translation: CSARGDTENIQYF.

This rearrangement joins TRBV11-1 to TRBJ1-1; D gene uncertain. The germline CDR1 and CDR2 sequences are SGHAT and FQDESV (reference sequence). Trimming pared 2 bases from V and 2 bases from J, leaving 9 bases between. CDR3 length equals 14 residues. The CDR3 coding sequence is TGTGCCAGCAGCTTATTTGGCAGCAACACTGAAGCTTTCTTT. It codes for CASSLFGSNTEAFF. Combining the CDR3 with reference TRBV11-1 and TRBJ1-1 gives the whole variable domain EAEVAQSPRYKITEKSQAVAFWCDPISGHATLYWYRQILGQGPELLVQFQDESVVDDSQLPKDRFSAERLKGVDSTLKIQPAELGDSAMYLCASSLFGSNTEAFFGQGTRLTVV.

The J gene is TRBJ2-1, the V gene TRBV5-1, with D unresolved. CDR1 is SGHRS, CDR2 YFSETQ, per germline. This CDR3 is built from 13 residues. V lost 0 bases to trimming and J lost 6 bases, with 7 bases between them. The CDR3 DNA is TGCGCCAGCAGCTTGGGACCAACCAATGAGCAGTTCTTC. It yields the protein CASSLGPTNEQFF. Looking up the rest from reference TRBV5-1 and TRBJ2-1 gives the full variable domain: KAGVTQTPRYLIKTRGQQVTLSCSPISGHRSVSWYQQTPGQGLQFLFEYFSETQRNKGNFPGRFSGRQFSNSRSEMNVSTLELGDSALYLCASSLGPTNEQFFGPGTRLTVL.

This clonotype was picked up a small number of times. This chain uses TRBV10-3 with TRBJ2-7; D is perhaps TRBD2 (7 bases). V lost 2 bases and J lost 3, with 11 bases in between. The germline gives CDR1 ENHRY, CDR2 SYGVKD. The CDR3 is 14 amino acids. CDR3: CAISEGGAGYEQYV. The DNA of the CDR3 is TGTGCCATCAGTGAGGGGGGGGCTGGCTACGAGCAGTACGTC.

The chain is built from TRBV25-1 and TRBJ2-7; 9 bases map to TRBD1. This CDR3 is built from 15 residues. V lost 3 bases, J lost 2 bases, and 5 bases stayed unmatched. Germline values: CDR1 MGHDK, CDR2 SYGVNS. The DNA of the CDR3 is TGTGCCAGCAGTGATCATGGGGACAGGGCCTACGAGCAGTACTTC. This codes for CASSDHGDRAYEQYF.

V and J are TRBV11-2 and TRBJ2-2; the D is unclear. The CDR3 spans 16 residues. Trimming took off 5 bases at V and 1 base at J, with 14 bases between the two ends. CDR1 and CDR2 from the germline V gene are SGHAT and FQNNGV. This CDR3 is CASSPGRGKNTGELFF. In DNA form, the CDR3 reads TGTGCCAGCAGCCCCGGTCGTGGCAAGAACACCGGGGAGCTGTTTTTT.

V usage is TRBV27 and J usage is TRBJ2-7; TRBD1 matches 10 bases. With 5 bases clipped from V and 1 base from J, the junction kept 5 bases outside the gene matches. The V gene's germline CDR1 is MNHEY and CDR2 SMNVEV (reference sequence). This CDR3 contains 15 residues. The CDR3 bases are TGTGCCAGCAGTCCAGGGACAGGGGTTTCCTACGAGCAGTACGTC. Translation: CASSPGTGVSYEQYV.

V is TRBV6-5 and J is TRBJ1-2; the D gene is possibly TRBD1 (6 bases). CDR3 length: 13 residues. Germline V gene data show CDR1 as MNHEY and CDR2 as SVGAGI. V dropped 2 bases and J dropped 6 bases, with 10 bases sitting between them. CDR3 in amino acids: CASSYNREDGYTF. The CDR3 coding sequence is TGTGCCAGCAGTTACAACAGGGAAGATGGCTACACCTTC.

In this sample, this clonotype turned up many times. The chain joins TRBV4-2 to TRBJ1-6; 7 nucleotides line up with TRBD1. This CDR3 has 14 residues. The junction had 7 bases not matched to a gene; V was cut back by 5 bases and J by 9 bases. Germline lookup yields CDR1 LGHNA and CDR2 YNFKEQ. In nucleotides, the CDR3 is TGTGCCAGCAGCGCAGAGGGGGCAGGTTCACCCCTCCACTTT. Its translation: CASSAEGAGSPLHF.